This T cell receptor beta chain was identified during a study of blood T cells in healthy people across ages (dated by TCRdb to between 2014 and 2016). Background for the entire study: In model experiments, roughly one uniquely barcoded TCR beta cDNA molecule per two T cells was captured by template switching. To avoid experimental bias, donors of different ages were spread randomly across the sequencing lanes. Donors were grouped into four age groups: young (average roughly 16 years), middle-aged (under 40), aged (roughly 67) and long-lived (less than 85). Age-related changes in TCR beta repertoire diversity were measured in the study by deep sequencing normalized with unique cDNA molecular identifiers. For two donors (one aged 18 to 30 and one aged 80 or older), the study analyzed two additional independent replicas of 1 million unique cDNA reads from the same blood draw. Findings and caveats that apply to the study as a whole: Total diversity estimates from one million sequenced T cells were considered lower bounds and underestimates. Because profiling used bulk unsorted PBMCs, naive and antigen-experienced compartments could not be compared conclusively. Compared with the aged group, the long-lived group had more naive CD4+ T cells, fewer expanded clones and increased TCR diversity, suggesting age selection. Because the CMV infection status of the donors was unknown, age-related changes in expanded clonotypes may potentially have been confounded. Observed TCR beta diversity per million T cells fell roughly linearly with age, and a significant reduction was already apparent by age around 40. A strong correlation was found between observed TCR beta diversity and the percentage of naive T cells measured by flow cytometry.

Remarks on this clonotype: It has no known antigen specificity. Base quality data are lacking; no much larger clone is found one base away.

Donors were 30 to 45 systemically healthy Caucasian individuals from Russia aged 6 to 90 years. Each donor gave around 9.9 milliliters of peripheral blood, collected into EDTA-treated Vacutainer tubes. Ficoll-Paque density-gradient centrifugation was used to isolate PBMCs, with at least 7 million obtained per sample. Trizol reagent was used to extract total RNA from PBMCs, with at least 5 micrograms per sample. The percentages of naive CD45RAhigh/CD27high T cells were determined by flow cytometry on a PBMC aliquot from every donor. Library generation was performed with 5' RACE. TCRdb shows the sequencer as Illumina HiSeq 2500. A second about 7 to 12 cycle PCR used a sample-barcoded 5' primer and a J-beta primer mix. A unique molecular identifier was introduced onto each TCR beta cDNA molecule by a template-switch 5' adaptor carrying 12 random nucleotides. Each sample yielded at least 2.5 million CDR3-containing paired-end reads. First-strand cDNA was synthesized from all RNA with the Mint cDNA synthesis kit, primed by a TRBC-specific oligonucleotide. Following uracil-DNA glycosylase treatment, a first 18-cycle PCR with universal primers M1SS and BC2_uni_R was performed on all cDNA. The original methods were these. For normalization, 1 million high-quality reads were randomly selected from each sample, with every read carrying a distinct molecular identifier. Reads with shared molecular identifiers were discarded instead of being binned into consensus sequences. CDR3 identification, clonotype clustering and error correction used MiTCR with a Q25 quality threshold and the strictest error-elimination algorithm. A nonparametric unseen species model with Euler transformation was used to estimate a lower bound on total TCR beta diversity. The public reads were run again by TCRdb, first through fastp at Q25 and then through MiXCR, and only productive beta chains were kept. Rows are combined by CDR3 protein, so each entry shows the most common genes and DNA. The V and J calls follow TCRdb's processing rather than the paper's. Counted in this sample were some 1.1 million distinct CDR3 sequences; more than 30% of them appeared once. The leading ten clones occupy around 12% of the sample.

In the germline V gene (reference sequence), CDR1 corresponds to DFQATT and CDR2 to SNEGSKA. From the cysteine through the phenylalanine, the CDR3 covers 13 amino acids. Just CDR3 DNA is preserved here, 39 bases in frame from base 1. Between the V and J ends, shortened by 5 bases and 5 bases respectively, the junction contains 15 bases. This clonotype was sampled from a man aged 18-30 years in good health. The sample comprised blood. This chain is built from TRBV20-1 and TRBJ1-1, with a tentative D gene TRBD1 over 5 matching bases. The DNA reads TGCAGTGCTCCGCAGGGCGTCGGTACTGAAGCTTTCTTT. This codes for CSAPQGVGTEAFF.